These 30 T cell receptor beta chains were all obtained from the same sample, sequenced in a study of T cell responses to AZD1222 COVID-19 vaccine. TCRdb's table, derived via immunoSEQ multiplex PCR, lists solely in-frame clones and lacks some. The table includes about 170,000 clones, 85% to 90% detected once. The material was peripheral blood, obtained on day 0 of AZD1222 vaccination. All receptors come from an adult in good health.

Written as DNA, the CDR3 is TGTGCCGTACCTTCAGGGGGGTTGAGGGGAAACACCATATATTTT. It specifies CAVPSGGLRGNTIYF. This chain links TRBV2 with TRBJ1-3; 7 nucleotides match TRBD1. Germline loops: CDR1 SNHLY, CDR2 FYNNEI. With V trimmed by 11 bases and J by 4 bases, 14 bases remained unmatched. The length of the CDR3 is 15 residues.

The rearrangement uses TRBV27 and TRBJ2-3; D ambiguous. V lost 7 bases, J lost 6 bases, and 11 bases lay in between. The CDR3 sequence is 12 residues long. Germline V lookup: CDR1 MNHEY, CDR2 SMNVEV (reference sequence). The chain's CDR3 is CASIGMADTQYF. Written as DNA, the CDR3 is TGTGCCAGCATCGGAATGGCGGATACGCAGTATTTT.

The chain couples TRBV9 to TRBJ2-2; no firm D call. V lost 0 bases to trimming and J lost 6 bases, with 6 bases between them. The V gene's germline CDR1 is SGDLS and CDR2 YYNGEE. CDR3 length equals 13 residues. Written as DNA, the CDR3 is TGTGCCAGCAGCGTAGTGGGGTCCGGGGAGCTGTTTTTT. Its protein is CASSVVGSGELFF.

V is TRBV15 and J is TRBJ1-5, with no clear D. The CDR3 has 16 amino acids. From germline, CDR1 is LNHNV and CDR2 YYDKDF (reference sequence). Trimming left V 0 bases short and J 0 bases short, with 9 bases between. The CDR3 DNA reads TGTGCCACCAGCAGAGACAGAGGGCCTAGCAATCAGCCCCAGCATTTT. It translates to CATSRDRGPSNQPQHF. The variable domain in full, with the rest retrieved from reference TRBV15 and TRBJ1-5, is DAMVIQNPRYQVTQFGKPVTLSCSQTLNHNVMYWYQQKSSQAPKLLFHYYDKDFNNEADTPDNFQSRRPNTSFCFLDIRSPGLGDTAMYLCATSRDRGPSNQPQHFGDGTRLSIL.

V and J are TRBV10-3 and TRBJ1-5; 8 bases agree with TRBD1. The CDR3 runs 17 residues. Germline V gives CDR1 ENHRY, CDR2 SYGVKD. Trimming removed 0 bases from V and 2 bases from J; junction bases left unmatched: 6. The CDR3 reads CAISESTGGSGNQPQHF. DNA of the CDR3: TGTGCCATCAGTGAGTCAACAGGGGGGAGTGGCAATCAGCCCCAGCATTTT.

The chain uses TRBV19 and TRBJ2-3; no clear D. The CDR3 covers 14 residues. CDR1 LNHDA and CDR2 SQIVND come from the germline V gene (reference sequence). V was shortened by 3 bases and J by 4 bases, with 11 bases between the two germline ends. The CDR3 sequence is CASSIGPPPDTQYF. The CDR3 DNA sequence: TGTGCCAGTAGTATCGGCCCCCCCCCAGATACGCAGTATTTT.

The rearrangement links TRBV4-3 to TRBJ1-4; D uncertain. The V and J ends lost 0 bases and 4 bases respectively, with 6 bases between them. There are 14 residues in the CDR3. The germline V gene has CDR1 LGHNA and CDR2 YSLEER. The CDR3 region is CASSQDSYNEKLFF. The CDR3, as DNA: TGCGCCAGCAGCCAAGATTCATATAATGAAAAACTGTTTTTT.

This clone was observed once. The rearrangement links TRBV4-1 to TRBJ2-3, with TRBD1 as a possible D gene (6 bases). The germline gives CDR1 MGHRA, CDR2 YSYEKL. CDR3 length equals 14 residues. Trimming cost V 2 bases and J 14 bases, with 20 bases left between them. Written as DNA, the CDR3 is TGCGCCAGCAGCCAAAGAACTCCGGGACACCGCGCGTATTTT. It codes for CASSQRTPGHRAYF.

In its sample, this clone was seen once. The chain couples TRBV7-3 to TRBJ2-2; D might be TRBD2 (5 bases). V was clipped by 6 bases and J by 3 bases, with 11 bases between them. Germline assignment: CDR1 SGHTA and CDR2 FQGTGA. CDR3 length: 14 amino acids. The CDR3 region is CASRRTGDTGELFF. In DNA, the CDR3 is TGTGCCAGCAGAAGGACTGGAGACACCGGGGAGCTGTTTTTT.

V is TRBV2 and J is TRBJ1-2; no firm D call. Germline loops: CDR1 SNHLY, CDR2 FYNNEI. The ends were cut back, 3 bases at V and 0 bases at J, with 11 bases in the middle. The CDR3 contains 15 residues. The DNA for the CDR3 is TGTGCCAGCAGTGAGATCGCGGGAGCTAACTATGGCTACACCTTC. Its translation is CASSEIAGANYGYTF.

The sample holds one count of this clone. The chain carries TRBV28 and TRBJ1-4; 7 bases are a match to TRBD1. Trimming cost V 2 bases and J 8 bases; bases outside gene matches: 8. Germline V gene sequence: CDR1 MDHEN, CDR2 SYDVKM. This CDR3 spans 15 amino acids. CDR3 DNA: TGTGCCAGCAGTTTACTTAGGGGGCGCGGGGAAAAACTGTTTTTT. It is translated as CASSLLRGRGEKLFF.

The rearrangement links TRBV18 to TRBJ2-7; no definite D call. Trimming removed 0 bases from V and 4 bases from J, with 7 bases in between. Germline lookup yields CDR1 KGHSH and CDR2 LQKENI. The CDR3 is 13 residues long. The CDR3 nucleotides are TGTGCCAGCTCACCACCGGCAGAATACGAGCAGTACTTC. Translation: CASSPPAEYEQYF. Full variable domain (rest looked up from reference TRBV18 and TRBJ2-7): NAGVMQNPRHLVRRRGQEARLRCSPMKGHSHVYWYRQLPEEGLKFMVYLQKENIIDESGMPKERFSAEFPKEGPSILRIQQVVRGDSAAYFCASSPPAEYEQYFGPGTRLTVT.

The rearrangement uses TRBV7-9 and TRBJ1-1, with D hard to call. Trimming pared 5 bases from V and 0 bases from J, leaving 16 bases between. CDR1 is SEHNR and CDR2 is FQNEAQ in the germline V gene (reference sequence). The CDR3 is 16 residues long. DNA of the CDR3: TGTGCCAGCAGCCCCCCAACGGTCAGTATGAACACTGAAGCTTTCTTT. Its translation is CASSPPTVSMNTEAFF.

The chain employs TRBV10-3 and TRBJ1-2; TRBD1 aligns across 9 bases. The germline gives CDR1 ENHRY, CDR2 SYGVKD. V shed 3 bases, J shed 6 bases, and the junction held 8 bases outside the gene matches. The length of the CDR3 is 15 residues. The CDR3 bases are TGTGCCATCAGTGACCAGGACAGGGGTCTGGATGGCTACACCTTC. Amino acids: CAISDQDRGLDGYTF.

This clone was picked up one time. The chain has TRBV6-5 and TRBJ1-3; D perhaps matches TRBD1 (5 bases). The CDR3 has 14 amino acids. Looked up from germline, CDR1 is MNHEY and CDR2 is SVGAGI. Trimming stripped 7 bases from V and 3 bases from J, with 13 bases between. CDR3 sequence reads: CASTLRGVGNTIYF. The CDR3 DNA sequence: TGTGCCAGCACCCTACGAGGGGTTGGAAACACCATATATTTT.

The chain employs TRBV19 and TRBJ1-4, with a weak D call TRBD1 (5 bases). V gave up 3 bases and J gave up 8 bases, with 13 bases separating them. In germline, CDR1 is LNHDA, CDR2 SQIVND (reference sequence). CDR3 length: 14 amino acids. CDR3 region: CASSILQGGEKLFF. As DNA, the CDR3 is TGTGCCAGTAGTATTCTCCAGGGAGGCGAAAAACTGTTTTTT.

The chain links TRBV30 to TRBJ2-2; D uncertain. CDR3 length equals 16 residues. The V gene's germline CDR1 is GTSNPN and CDR2 SVGIG (reference sequence). V was shortened by 0 bases and J by 4 bases, with 15 bases between the two germline ends. The CDR3 loop reads CAWSVVFNVPTGELFF. Written as DNA, the CDR3 is TGTGCCTGGAGTGTGGTTTTCAACGTCCCCACCGGGGAGCTGTTTTTT.

The V gene is TRBV24-1, the J gene TRBJ2-1, with D tentatively TRBD1 (6 bases). The CDR3 contains 15 residues. The germline V gene encodes CDR1 KGHDR and CDR2 SFDVKD. The ends were cut back, 3 bases at V and 6 bases at J, with 14 bases in the middle. The chain's CDR3 is CATSDVGAGPNEQFF. The CDR3 nucleotides are TGTGCCACCAGTGATGTGGGGGCCGGACCCAATGAGCAGTTCTTC.

The chain recombines TRBV19 with TRBJ1-4, with D perhaps matching TRBD1 (5 bases). Looked up from germline, CDR1 is LNHDA and CDR2 is SQIVND (reference sequence). V lost 6 bases to trimming and J lost 7 bases, with 15 bases between them. This CDR3 has 14 amino acids. The CDR3 spells CASSLRDRSEKLFF. The CDR3 DNA reads TGTGCCAGTAGCCTCAGGGACCGCAGTGAAAAACTGTTTTTT.

The chain carries TRBV20-1 and TRBJ2-3; 12 bases line up with TRBD2. After removal of 3 bases from V and 2 bases from J, the junction contained 3 bases not matched to a gene. From germline, CDR1 is DFQATT and CDR2 SNEGSKA (reference sequence). This CDR3 has 15 amino acids. CDR3 bases: TGCAGTGCTAGTACTAGCGGGGGGTACACAGATACGCAGTATTTT. Its protein product is CSASTSGGYTDTQYF.

The chain combines TRBV5-1 with TRBJ2-2; TRBD1 aligns across 8 bases. The CDR3 is 14 amino acids. Germline V gene lookup returns CDR1 SGHRS and CDR2 YFSETQ. The V segment lost 4 bases and the J segment 7 bases; nucleotides outside the gene matches: 6. The CDR3 protein is CASSPGGKGGELFF. As DNA, the CDR3 is TGCGCCAGCAGCCCAGGGGGCAAAGGCGGGGAGCTGTTTTTT.

This CDR3 reads CASSLAGTDTDTQYF. CDR3 in DNA: TGTGCCAGCAGCTTAGCCGGGACGGACACAGATACGCAGTATTTT. This chain connects TRBV7-9 to TRBJ2-3; D may correspond to TRBD1 or TRBD2 (5 bases each). The V and J ends lost 0 bases and 2 bases respectively, with 9 bases between them. The CDR3 spans 15 residues. Germline V lookup: CDR1 SEHNR, CDR2 FQNEAQ (reference sequence).

This chain connects TRBV3-1 (or the pseudogene TRBV3-2) to TRBJ2-3, with TRBD2 matching 14 bases. The germline V gene encodes CDR1 LGHDT and CDR2 YNNKEL (reference sequence). This CDR3 spans 16 amino acids. With 6 bases clipped from V and 3 bases from J, the junction kept 5 bases outside the gene matches. CDR3 protein: CASRRTSGGSTDTQYF. Here the CDR3 DNA reads TGTGCCAGCAGGCGGACTAGCGGGGGGTCGACAGATACGCAGTATTTT.

This clone was seen a single time. The chain links TRBV4-3 to TRBJ2-7; 8 nucleotides align to TRBD2. The V segment lost 4 bases and the J segment 5 bases; nucleotides outside the gene matches: 16. This CDR3 contains 17 residues. The germline V gene has CDR1 LGHNA and CDR2 YSLEER. CDR3 DNA: TGCGCCAGCAGCCCTCTCCTCCGGGGGGGCCCCCAAGACGAGCAGTACTTC. This encodes CASSPLLRGGPQDEQYF.

This sequence joins TRBV5-1 and TRBJ1-6; 7 nucleotides agree with TRBD1. The CDR3 covers 16 residues. V lost 0 bases to trimming and J lost 7 bases; unmatched junction nucleotides: 7. The V gene's germline CDR1 is SGHRS and CDR2 YFSETQ. The CDR3 coding sequence is TGCGCCAGCAGCTTGGCGCAGGGGGAATCAAATTCACCCCTCCACTTT. This translates into CASSLAQGESNSPLHF. Complete variable domain (other parts from reference TRBV5-1 and TRBJ1-6): KAGVTQTPRYLIKTRGQQVTLSCSPISGHRSVSWYQQTPGQGLQFLFEYFSETQRNKGNFPGRFSGRQFSNSRSEMNVSTLELGDSALYLCASSLAQGESNSPLHFGNGTRLTVT.

The rearrangement joins TRBV7-8 to TRBJ1-2, with D perhaps TRBD1 (5 bases). V was pared by 5 bases and J by 8 bases, with 21 bases between. The CDR3 spans 15 residues. Germline-derived CDR1 and CDR2 are SGHVS and FQNEAQ. CDR3 DNA: TGTGCCAGCAGCGCCAGTCCCGGGGCCTGGTTGGGCTACACCTTC. Translation gives CASSASPGAWLGYTF.

The genes are TRBV5-1 and TRBJ1-5, with 9 nucleotides matching TRBD1. The CDR3 covers 14 residues. Germline CDR1 and CDR2: SGHRS and YFSETQ. The J segment lost 5 bases and the V segment lost 4 bases, leaving 4 bases of the junction unmatched. CDR3 sequence: CASSPTGGYQPQHF. The CDR3 DNA reads TGCGCCAGCAGCCCGACAGGGGGGTATCAGCCCCAGCATTTT.

V is TRBV13 and J is TRBJ1-3, with D unresolved. The CDR3 is 17 amino acids. Germline values: CDR1 PRHDT, CDR2 FYEKMQ (reference sequence). V lost 4 bases, J lost 0 bases, and 16 bases lay in between. CDR3 protein: CASSYPRLGSSGNTIYF. The CDR3 DNA reads TGTGCCAGCAGCTACCCCCGGCTGGGCAGCTCTGGAAACACCATATATTTT.

This chain links TRBV14 with TRBJ1-1; D remains unclear. The CDR3 runs to 12 residues. Germline V lookup: CDR1 SGHDN, CDR2 FVKESK. The V end was cut by 4 bases, the J end by 8 bases, with 11 bases between. This CDR3 reads CASSLYTGEAFF. The CDR3 DNA follows: TGTGCCAGCAGCCTTTACACCGGGGAAGCTTTCTTT.

The chain combines TRBV6-2 or TRBV6-3 with TRBJ1-1; no firm D call. This CDR3 contains 14 residues. Germline V lookup: CDR1 MNHEY, CDR2 SVGEGT. Between the trimmed V and J ends, which lost 1 base and 7 bases, there was a span of 13 bases. The CDR3 reads CASSYFGPAVEAFF. The CDR3 coding sequence is TGTGCCAGCAGTTACTTTGGGCCAGCAGTTGAAGCTTTCTTT.